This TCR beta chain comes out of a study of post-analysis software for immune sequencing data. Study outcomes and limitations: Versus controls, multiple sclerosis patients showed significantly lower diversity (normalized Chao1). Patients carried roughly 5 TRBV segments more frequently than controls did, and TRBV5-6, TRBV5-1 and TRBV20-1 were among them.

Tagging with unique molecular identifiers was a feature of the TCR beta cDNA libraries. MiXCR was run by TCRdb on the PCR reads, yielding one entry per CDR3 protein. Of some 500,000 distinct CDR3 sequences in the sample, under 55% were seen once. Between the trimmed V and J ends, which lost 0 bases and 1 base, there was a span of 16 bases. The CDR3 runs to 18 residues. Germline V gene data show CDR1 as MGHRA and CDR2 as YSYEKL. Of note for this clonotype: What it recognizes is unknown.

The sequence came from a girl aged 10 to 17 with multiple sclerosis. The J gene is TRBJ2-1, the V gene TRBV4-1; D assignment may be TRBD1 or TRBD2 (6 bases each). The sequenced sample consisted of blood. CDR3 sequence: CASSQESTGAGSYNEQFF. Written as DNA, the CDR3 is TGCGCCAGCAGCCAAGAATCCACGGGGGCGGGGTCCTACAATGAGCAGTTCTTC.